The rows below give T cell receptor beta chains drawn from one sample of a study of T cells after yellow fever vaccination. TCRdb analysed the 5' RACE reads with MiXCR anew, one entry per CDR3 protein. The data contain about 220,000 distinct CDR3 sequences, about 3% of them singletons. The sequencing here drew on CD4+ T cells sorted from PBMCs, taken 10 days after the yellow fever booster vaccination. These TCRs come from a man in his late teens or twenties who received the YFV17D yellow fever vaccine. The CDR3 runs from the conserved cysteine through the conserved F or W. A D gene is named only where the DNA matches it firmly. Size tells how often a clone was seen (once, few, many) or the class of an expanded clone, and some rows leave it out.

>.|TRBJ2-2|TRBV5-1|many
CASSSGPGEGTGELFF
TGCGCCAGCAGCTCGGGCCCGGGAGAAGGCACCGGGGAGCTGTTTTTT
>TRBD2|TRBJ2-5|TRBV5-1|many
CASSRAGPPGETQYF
TGCGCCAGCAGCAGAGCGGGACCGCCCGGGGAGACCCAGTACTTC
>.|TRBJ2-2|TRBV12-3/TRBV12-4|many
CASRRGPYTGELFF
TGTGCCAGCAGAAGGGGACCTTACACCGGGGAGCTGTTTTTT
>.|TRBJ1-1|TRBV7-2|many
CASSLVAILNTEAFF
TGTGCCAGCAGCTTAGTTGCGATATTGAACACTGAAGCTTTCTTT
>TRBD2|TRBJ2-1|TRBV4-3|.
CASSQDHESGVNF
TGCGCCAGCAGCCAAGATCACGAAAGCGGGGTTAATTTC
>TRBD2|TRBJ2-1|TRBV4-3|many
CASSQPGRASGGQTSSYNEQFF
TGCGCCAGCAGCCAACCGGGTCGGGCTAGCGGGGGCCAAACCAGCTCCTACAATGAGCAGTTCTTC
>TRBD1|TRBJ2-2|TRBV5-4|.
CASSPMTGGLGTGELFF
TGTGCCAGCAGCCCCATGACAGGGGGCTTGGGCACCGGGGAGCTGTTTTTT
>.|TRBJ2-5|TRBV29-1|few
CSVWTDPNQETQYF
TGCAGCGTTTGGACGGACCCTAACCAAGAGACCCAGTACTTC
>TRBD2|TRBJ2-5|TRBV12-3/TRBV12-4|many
CASSLVLAGVETQYF
TGTGCCAGCAGTTTAGTCCTAGCGGGGGTTGAGACCCAGTACTTC
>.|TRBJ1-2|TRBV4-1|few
CASSQALQVPRGYTF
TGCGCCAGCAGCCAAGCGTTACAGGTCCCCCGTGGCTACACCTTC
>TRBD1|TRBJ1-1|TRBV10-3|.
CAISGQGSDLTEAFF
TGTGCCATCAGTGGACAGGGGTCTGATTTGACTGAAGCTTTCTTT
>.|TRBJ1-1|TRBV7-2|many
CASSLDRAGERAFF
TGTGCCAGCAGCTTAGATCGGGCAGGGGAACGGGCTTTCTTT
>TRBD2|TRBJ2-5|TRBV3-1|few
CASSQEISGGKETQYF
TGTGCCAGCAGCCAAGAGATTAGCGGGGGGAAAGAGACCCAGTACTTC
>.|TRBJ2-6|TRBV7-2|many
CASSSPGANVLTF
TGTGCCAGCAGCTCCCCTGGGGCCAACGTCCTGACTTTC
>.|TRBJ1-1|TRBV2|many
CASSELEDTEAFF
TGTGCCAGCAGTGAACTGGAGGACACTGAAGCTTTCTTT
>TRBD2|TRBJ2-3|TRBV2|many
CASRKVTSGRLTDTQYF
TGTGCCAGCAGGAAGGTAACTAGCGGACGCCTCACAGATACGCAGTATTTT
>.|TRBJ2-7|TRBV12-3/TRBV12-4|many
CASSLSGRNFYEQYF
TGTGCCAGCAGTCTCTCAGGACGGAATTTCTACGAGCAGTACTTC
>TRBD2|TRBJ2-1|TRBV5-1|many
CASSLTGRTSGTYNEQFF
TGCGCCAGCAGCTTAACTGGGAGGACTAGCGGAACTTACAATGAGCAGTTCTTC
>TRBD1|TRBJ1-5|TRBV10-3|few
CAISESRDRGAGQPQHF
TGTGCCATCAGTGAGTCAAGGGACAGGGGTGCAGGGCAGCCCCAGCATTTT
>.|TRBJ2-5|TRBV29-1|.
CSVVRSQETQYF
TGCAGCGTTGTCAGGAGCCAAGAGACCCAGTACTTC
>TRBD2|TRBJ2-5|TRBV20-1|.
CSAAGGTSGGAPGETQYF
TGCAGTGCTGCGGGCGGGACTAGCGGGGGGGCCCCGGGAGAGACCCAGTACTTC
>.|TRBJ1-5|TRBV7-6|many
CASSLGHTNQPQHF
TGTGCCAGCAGCTTGGGGCATACCAATCAGCCCCAGCATTTT
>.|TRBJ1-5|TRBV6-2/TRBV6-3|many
CASSLRNNQPQHF
TGTGCCAGCAGTTTAAGGAACAATCAGCCCCAGCATTTT
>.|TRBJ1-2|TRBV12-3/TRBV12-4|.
CASSLGRRGYTF
TGTGCCAGCAGTTTAGGGCGTCGAGGCTACACCTTC
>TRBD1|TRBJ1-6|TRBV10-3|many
CAISDRARDRSSPLHF
TGTGCCATCAGTGATCGTGCCAGGGACAGGTCTTCACCCCTCCACTTT
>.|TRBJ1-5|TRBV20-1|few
CSATVGTSRDQPQHF
TGCAGTGCTACCGTAGGGACTTCACGGGATCAGCCCCAGCATTTT
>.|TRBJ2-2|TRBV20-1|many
CSARTPGVNTGELFF
TGCAGTGCTCGAACTCCAGGGGTGAACACCGGGGAGCTGTTTTTT
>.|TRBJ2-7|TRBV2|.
CASKRYSGTGTSYEQYF
TGTGCCAGCAAGCGTTATTCCGGGACGGGAACTTCCTACGAGCAGTACTTC
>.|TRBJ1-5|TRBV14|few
CASSQGLFQPQHF
TGTGCCAGCAGCCAAGGGCTTTTTCAGCCCCAGCATTTT
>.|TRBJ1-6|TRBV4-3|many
CASSQDPLSRSPLHF
TGCGCCAGCAGCCAAGATCCTCTCTCTAGGTCACCCCTCCACTTT
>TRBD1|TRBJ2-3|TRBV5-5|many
CASSLARGQKDTQYF
TGTGCCAGCAGCTTGGCCAGGGGGCAGAAAGATACGCAGTATTTT
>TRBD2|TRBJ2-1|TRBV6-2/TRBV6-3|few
CASTSGERRNEQFF
TGTGCCAGCACGAGCGGGGAGAGGAGGAATGAGCAGTTCTTC
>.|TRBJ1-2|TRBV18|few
CASSYRRDNYGYTF
TGTGCCAGCTCCTACCGACGGGATAACTATGGCTACACCTTC
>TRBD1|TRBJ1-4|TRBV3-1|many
CASSLTGYYEKLFF
TGTGCCAGCAGCTTGACAGGGTACTACGAAAAACTGTTTTTT
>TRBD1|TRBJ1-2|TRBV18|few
CASSPQGYEQPRLRGGYTF
TGTGCCAGCTCCCCACAGGGGTATGAACAACCAAGGTTGAGGGGCGGCTACACCTTC
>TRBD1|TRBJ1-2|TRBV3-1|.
CASSQVDRGVGYTF
TGTGCCAGCAGCCAAGTCGACAGGGGAGTCGGCTACACCTTC
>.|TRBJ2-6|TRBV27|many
CASSHYTTGANVLTF
TGTGCCAGCAGCCATTACACTACTGGGGCCAACGTCCTGACTTTC
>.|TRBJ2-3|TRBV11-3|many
CASSLTQGTATQYF
TGTGCCAGCAGCCTGACCCAGGGTACGGCTACGCAGTATTTT
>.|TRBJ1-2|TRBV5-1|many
CASSLEGTYGYTF
TGCGCCAGCAGCTTGGAAGGGACCTATGGCTACACCTTC
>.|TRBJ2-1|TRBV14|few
CASSQVSGDEQFF
TGTGCCAGCAGCCAAGTCTCGGGGGATGAGCAGTTCTTC
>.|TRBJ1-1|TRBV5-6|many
CASSFGGSIAEAFF
TGTGCCAGCAGCTTCGGCGGCTCTATCGCTGAAGCTTTCTTT